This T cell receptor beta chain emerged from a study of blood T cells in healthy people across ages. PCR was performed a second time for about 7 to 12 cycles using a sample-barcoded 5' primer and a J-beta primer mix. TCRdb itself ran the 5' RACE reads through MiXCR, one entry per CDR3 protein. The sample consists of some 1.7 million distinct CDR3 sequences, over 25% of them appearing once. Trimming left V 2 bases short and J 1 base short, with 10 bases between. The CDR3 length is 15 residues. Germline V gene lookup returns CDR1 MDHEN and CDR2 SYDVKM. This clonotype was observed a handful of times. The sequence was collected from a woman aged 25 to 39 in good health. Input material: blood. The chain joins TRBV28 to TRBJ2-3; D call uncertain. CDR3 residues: CASSLRATGTDTQYF. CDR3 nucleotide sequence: TGTGCCAGCAGTTTACGCGCCACCGGCACAGATACGCAGTATTTT.